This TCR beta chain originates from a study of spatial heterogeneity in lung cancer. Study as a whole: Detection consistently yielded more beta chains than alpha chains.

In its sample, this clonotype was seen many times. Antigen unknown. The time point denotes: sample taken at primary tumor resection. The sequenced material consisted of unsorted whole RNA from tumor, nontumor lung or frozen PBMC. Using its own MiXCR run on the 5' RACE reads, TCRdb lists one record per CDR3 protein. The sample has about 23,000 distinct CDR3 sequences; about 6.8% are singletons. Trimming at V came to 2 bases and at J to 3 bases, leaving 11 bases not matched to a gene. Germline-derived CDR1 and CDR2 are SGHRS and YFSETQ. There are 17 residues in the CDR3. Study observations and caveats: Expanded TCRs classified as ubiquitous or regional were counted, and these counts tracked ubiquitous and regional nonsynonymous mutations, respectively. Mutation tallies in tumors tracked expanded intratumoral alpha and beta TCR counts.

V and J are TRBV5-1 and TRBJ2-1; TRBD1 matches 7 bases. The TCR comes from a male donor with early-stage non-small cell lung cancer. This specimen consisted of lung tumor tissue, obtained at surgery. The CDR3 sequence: CASSFTPGTAVYNEQFF. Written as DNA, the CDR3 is TGCGCCAGCAGCTTCACCCCGGGGACAGCCGTCTACAATGAGCAGTTCTTC. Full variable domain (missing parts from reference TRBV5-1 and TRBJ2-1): KAGVTQTPRYLIKTRGQQVTLSCSPISGHRSVSWYQQTPGQGLQFLFEYFSETQRNKGNFPGRFSGRQFSNSRSEMNVSTLELGDSALYLCASSFTPGTAVYNEQFFGPGTRLTVL.